This T cell receptor beta chain was found in a study of a mutant IDH1 vaccine in newly diagnosed glioma. Study context: Once 4-6 weeks had passed after radiotherapy alone, vaccination started, or it started with temozolomide cycles. Among treated patients, roughly 60% were male and around 40% female, and mean age was approximately 40 years. Overall study findings and caveats: With respect to changes in top peripheral T cell clonotypes, pseudoprogression seemed unrelated.

The trim removed 5 bases at V and 4 bases at J, leaving 8 bases unmatched. The CDR3 totals 14 residues. Germline V gene lookup returns CDR1 SGHRS and CDR2 YFSETQ. A word on this clone: What it recognizes is unknown.

Indicated time point: week 23, last vaccination. One vaccine dose held 300 ug of mutant IDH1 20-mer peptide and came with topical imiquimod. Using immunoSEQ multiplex PCR, the repertoire was profiled, and TCRdb retains in-frame clones only, with some absent. The profile shows 20,000 to 25,000 clones, roughly 78% of them singletons. The clonotype originates from a man aged 25-40 years with glioma. The chain combines TRBV5-1 with TRBJ1-2, with 7 bases fitting TRBD1. The material was PBMCs, obtained from a glioma patient whose treatment included an IDH1 peptide vaccine. The DNA for the CDR3 is TGCGCCAGCAGTATTACAGGGGTGGGCTATGGCTACACCTTC. Its translation is CASSITGVGYGYTF.